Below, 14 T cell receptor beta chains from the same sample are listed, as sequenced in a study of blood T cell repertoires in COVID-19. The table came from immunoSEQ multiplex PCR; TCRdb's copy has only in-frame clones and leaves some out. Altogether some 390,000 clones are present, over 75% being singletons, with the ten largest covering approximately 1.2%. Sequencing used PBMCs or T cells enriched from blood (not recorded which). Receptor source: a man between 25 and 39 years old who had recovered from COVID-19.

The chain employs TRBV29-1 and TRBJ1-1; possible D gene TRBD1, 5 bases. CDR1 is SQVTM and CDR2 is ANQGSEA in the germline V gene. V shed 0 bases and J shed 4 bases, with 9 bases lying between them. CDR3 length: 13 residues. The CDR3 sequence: CSVEEQVGTEAFF. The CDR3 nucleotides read TGCAGCGTTGAAGAACAGGTAGGCACTGAAGCTTTCTTT.

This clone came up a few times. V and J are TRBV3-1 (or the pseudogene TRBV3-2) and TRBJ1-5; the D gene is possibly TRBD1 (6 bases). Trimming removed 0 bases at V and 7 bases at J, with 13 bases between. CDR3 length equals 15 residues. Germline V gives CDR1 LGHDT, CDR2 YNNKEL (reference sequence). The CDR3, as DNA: TGTGCCAGCAGCCAAGATACCAGGGGATCCCAGCCCCAGCATTTT. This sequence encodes CASSQDTRGSQPQHF.

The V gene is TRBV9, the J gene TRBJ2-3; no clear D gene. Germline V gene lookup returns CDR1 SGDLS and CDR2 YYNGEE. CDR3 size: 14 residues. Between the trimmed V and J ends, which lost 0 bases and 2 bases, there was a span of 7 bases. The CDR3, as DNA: TGTGCCAGCAGCGTAGCCCCTAACACAGATACGCAGTATTTT. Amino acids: CASSVAPNTDTQYF.

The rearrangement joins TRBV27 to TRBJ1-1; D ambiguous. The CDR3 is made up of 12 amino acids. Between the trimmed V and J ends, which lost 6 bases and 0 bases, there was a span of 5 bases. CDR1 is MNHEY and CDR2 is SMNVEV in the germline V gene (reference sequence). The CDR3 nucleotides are TGTGCCAGCAGCACACTGAACACTGAAGCTTTCTTT. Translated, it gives CASSTLNTEAFF.

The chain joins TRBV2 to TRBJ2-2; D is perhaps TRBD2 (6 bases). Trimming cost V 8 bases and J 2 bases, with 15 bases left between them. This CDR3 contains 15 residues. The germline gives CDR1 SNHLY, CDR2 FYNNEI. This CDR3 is CASLRDRRNTGELFF. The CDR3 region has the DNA TGTGCCAGCTTGCGGGACCGTCGTAACACCGGGGAGCTGTTTTTT.

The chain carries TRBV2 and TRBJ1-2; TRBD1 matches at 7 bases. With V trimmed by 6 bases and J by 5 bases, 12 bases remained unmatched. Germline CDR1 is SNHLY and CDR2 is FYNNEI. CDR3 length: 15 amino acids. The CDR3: CASRRPKGQRYGYTF. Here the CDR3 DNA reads TGTGCCAGCAGACGTCCCAAGGGACAGAGGTATGGCTACACCTTC.

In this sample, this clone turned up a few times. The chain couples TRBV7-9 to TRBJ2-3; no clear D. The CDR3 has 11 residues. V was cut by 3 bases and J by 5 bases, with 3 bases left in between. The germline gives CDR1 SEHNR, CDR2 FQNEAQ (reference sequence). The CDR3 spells CASSFVDTQYF. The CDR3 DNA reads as TGTGCCAGCAGCTTCGTAGATACGCAGTATTTT.

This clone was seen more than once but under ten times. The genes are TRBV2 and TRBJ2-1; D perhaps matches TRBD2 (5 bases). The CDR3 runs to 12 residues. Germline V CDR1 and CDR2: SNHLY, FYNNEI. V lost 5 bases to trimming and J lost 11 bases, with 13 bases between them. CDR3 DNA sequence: TGTGCCAGCAGTCCCCTTGGGGAGAAGCAGTTCTTC. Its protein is CASSPLGEKQFF.

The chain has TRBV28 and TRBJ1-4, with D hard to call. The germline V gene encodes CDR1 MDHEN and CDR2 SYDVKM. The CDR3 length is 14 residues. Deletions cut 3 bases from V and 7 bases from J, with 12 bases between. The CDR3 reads CASSFPPFSEKLFF. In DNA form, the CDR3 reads TGTGCCAGCAGTTTCCCCCCCTTTAGTGAAAAACTGTTTTTT. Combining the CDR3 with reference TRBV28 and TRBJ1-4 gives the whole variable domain DVKVTQSSRYLVKRTGEKVFLECVQDMDHENMFWYRQDPGLGLRLIYFSYDVKMKEKGDIPEGYSVSREKKERFSLILESASTNQTSMYLCASSFPPFSEKLFFGSGTQLSVL.

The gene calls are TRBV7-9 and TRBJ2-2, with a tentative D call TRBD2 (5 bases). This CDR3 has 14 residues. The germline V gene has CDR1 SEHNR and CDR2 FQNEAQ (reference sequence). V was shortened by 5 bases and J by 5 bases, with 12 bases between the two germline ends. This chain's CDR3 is CASSPGDSTGELFF. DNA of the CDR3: TGTGCCAGCAGCCCCGGGGATAGTACCGGGGAGCTGTTTTTT.

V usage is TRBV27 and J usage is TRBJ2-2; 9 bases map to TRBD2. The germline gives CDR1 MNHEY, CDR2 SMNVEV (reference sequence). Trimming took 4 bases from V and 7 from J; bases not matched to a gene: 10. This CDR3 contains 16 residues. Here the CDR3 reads CASSSGLAVRGGELFF. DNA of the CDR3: TGTGCCAGCAGTTCGGGACTAGCAGTGAGAGGCGGGGAGCTGTTTTTT.

This chain's CDR3 is CASSLGLRDHEQYF. The CDR3 coding sequence is TGTGCCAGCAGCTTAGGCCTTCGAGATCACGAGCAGTACTTC. The chain is built from TRBV11-3 and TRBJ2-7; D unresolved. Trimming removed 1 base at V and 5 bases at J, with 12 bases between. The CDR3 contains 14 residues. Germline CDR1 and CDR2: SGHNT and YENEEA.

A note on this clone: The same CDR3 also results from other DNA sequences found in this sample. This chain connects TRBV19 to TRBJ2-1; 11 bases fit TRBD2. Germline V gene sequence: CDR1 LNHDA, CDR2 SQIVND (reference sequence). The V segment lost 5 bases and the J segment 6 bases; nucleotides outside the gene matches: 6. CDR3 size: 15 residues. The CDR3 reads CASSVGLAGINEQFF. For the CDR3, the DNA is TGTGCCAGTAGTGTAGGACTAGCGGGTATCAATGAGCAGTTCTTC. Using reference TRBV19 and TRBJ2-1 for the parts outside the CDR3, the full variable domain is DGGITQSPKYLFRKEGQNVTLSCEQNLNHDAMYWYRQDPGQGLRLIYYSQIVNDFQKGDIAEGYSVSREKKESFPLTVTSAQKNPTAFYLCASSVGLAGINEQFFGPGTRLTVL.

The CDR3 spells CASSPSGLAGGPGVQYF. Written as DNA, the CDR3 is TGTGCCAGCTCACCATCGGGACTAGCGGGAGGGCCAGGTGTGCAGTACTTC. V and J are TRBV18 and TRBJ2-7, with 16 bases lining up with TRBD2. CDR3 length: 17 residues. Trimming at V came to 2 bases and at J to 9 bases, leaving 10 bases not matched to a gene. Germline V gene data show CDR1 as KGHSH and CDR2 as LQKENI.